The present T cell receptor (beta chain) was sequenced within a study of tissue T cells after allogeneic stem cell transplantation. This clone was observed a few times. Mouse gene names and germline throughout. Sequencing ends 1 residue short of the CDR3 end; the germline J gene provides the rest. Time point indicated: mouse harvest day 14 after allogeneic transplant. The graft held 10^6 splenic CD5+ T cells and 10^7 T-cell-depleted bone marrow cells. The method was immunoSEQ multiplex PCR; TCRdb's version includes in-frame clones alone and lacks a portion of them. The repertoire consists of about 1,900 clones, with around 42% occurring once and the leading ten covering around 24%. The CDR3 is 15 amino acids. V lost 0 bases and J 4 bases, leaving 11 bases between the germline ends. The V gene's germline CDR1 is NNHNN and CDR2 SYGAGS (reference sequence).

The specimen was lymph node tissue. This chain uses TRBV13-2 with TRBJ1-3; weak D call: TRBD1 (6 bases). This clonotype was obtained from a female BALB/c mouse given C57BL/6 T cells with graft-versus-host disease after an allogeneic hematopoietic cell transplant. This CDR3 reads CASGDAGGRGNTLYF. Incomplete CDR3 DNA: TGTGCCAGCGGTGATGCCGGGGGGCGAGGAAATACGCTCTAT.